This T cell receptor beta chain was captured in a study of graft-versus-host responses after intestinal transplantation (dated by TCRdb to the early 2020s). Notes on the research overall: The transplants that recipients received were multivisceral, liver-intestinal, or isolated intestinal. A cohort of some 24 intestinal transplant recipients, including one retransplant, was enrolled, and a few patients lacking pretransplant specimens were excluded. A peak of at least 4% donor T cells among recipient peripheral blood mononuclear cells was the definition used for donor T cell macrochimerism. To identify alloreactive clones, pre-transplant mixed lymphocyte reaction products were sequenced and then compared with unstimulated pre-transplant donor and recipient T cells. Instead of going to the commercial service, samples from three later patients were sequenced in-house on an Illumina MiSeq and processed with MiXCR. Every recipient was given anti-thymocyte globulin induction, followed by about three years of maintenance tacrolimus and steroids. After intestinal transplantation, graft-versus-host and host-versus-graft alloreactive T cell clones were followed in the graft, circulation and bone marrow using bulk TCR-beta CDR3 sequencing. Overall results and qualifications from the work: In the allografts of patients with donor T cell macrochimerism, GvH to HvG T cell clonal ratios were high. Early after transplant, peak levels of circulating GvH clones were associated with declines in HvG clones. The conclusions were limited by the relatively low number and heterogeneity of the intestinal transplant patients. GvH clones were found in recipient bone marrow, and some of the GvH clones appeared earlier in ileal mucosa or blood, which is consistent with an intestinal mucosal origin.

The germline V gene provides CDR1 SGHDT and CDR2 YYEEEE. Measured from the cysteine to the phenylalanine, the CDR3 is 16 residues long. Only the CDR3 DNA is retained, 48 bases long and in frame from the first base. After removal of 1 base from V and 7 bases from J, the junction retains 7 bases not matched to a gene. With regard to this clone: Its antigen remains undetermined. No clone much larger than this one lies a single base away; base qualities are absent.

Library preparation used the immunoSEQ multiplex PCR assay. High-throughput TCR-beta CDR3 sequencing of genomic DNA from most patients was performed by Adaptive Biotechnologies. The authors' analysis ran thus. TCR sequencing data were retrieved from Adaptive's ImmunoSEQ software for roughly 20 patients, whereas a few other patients were processed with MiXCR and VDJtools. Because the origin of CDR3 nucleotide sequences shared between donor and recipient could not be assigned, those sequences were removed. To be classed as alloreactive, a clone needed at least 2-fold expansion over unstimulated cells and a minimum CFSE-low frequency of 0.002% (template counts) or 0.001% (read counts). Clones detected in sequenced pre-transplant spleen, lymph node, or MLR CFSE-low populations of the donor or recipient were defined as mappable. The cumulative frequency of alloreactive clones was calculated as a percentage of all sequences, weighted by copy number. TCRdb carries this immuneACCESS record with in-frame sequences only. Its versions omit some clonotypes, under half of them owing to an unresolved V gene in the studies checked, with the rest unexplained. V, J and clone size were drawn from that table, and D and trimming were deduced from the DNA. The sample table shows almost 70,000 clones, and 80% to 95% are seen once. 6.5% to 7% of the sample is held by the ten biggest clonotypes.

After transplant, bone marrow was aspirated from the posterior iliac crest or from another site chosen by the physician. The sequence joins TRBV5-6 to TRBJ2-7, with TRBD2 matching 14 junction bases. This sequence originates from a human patient who received an intestinal transplant, so some T cells may come from the graft donor. Source: bone marrow, taken roughly 110 weeks after intestinal transplantation. This receptor carries the CDR3 CASSLWGLAGVSEQYF. The nucleotides read TGTGCCAGCAGCTTGTGGGGACTAGCGGGAGTAAGTGAGCAGTACTTC.